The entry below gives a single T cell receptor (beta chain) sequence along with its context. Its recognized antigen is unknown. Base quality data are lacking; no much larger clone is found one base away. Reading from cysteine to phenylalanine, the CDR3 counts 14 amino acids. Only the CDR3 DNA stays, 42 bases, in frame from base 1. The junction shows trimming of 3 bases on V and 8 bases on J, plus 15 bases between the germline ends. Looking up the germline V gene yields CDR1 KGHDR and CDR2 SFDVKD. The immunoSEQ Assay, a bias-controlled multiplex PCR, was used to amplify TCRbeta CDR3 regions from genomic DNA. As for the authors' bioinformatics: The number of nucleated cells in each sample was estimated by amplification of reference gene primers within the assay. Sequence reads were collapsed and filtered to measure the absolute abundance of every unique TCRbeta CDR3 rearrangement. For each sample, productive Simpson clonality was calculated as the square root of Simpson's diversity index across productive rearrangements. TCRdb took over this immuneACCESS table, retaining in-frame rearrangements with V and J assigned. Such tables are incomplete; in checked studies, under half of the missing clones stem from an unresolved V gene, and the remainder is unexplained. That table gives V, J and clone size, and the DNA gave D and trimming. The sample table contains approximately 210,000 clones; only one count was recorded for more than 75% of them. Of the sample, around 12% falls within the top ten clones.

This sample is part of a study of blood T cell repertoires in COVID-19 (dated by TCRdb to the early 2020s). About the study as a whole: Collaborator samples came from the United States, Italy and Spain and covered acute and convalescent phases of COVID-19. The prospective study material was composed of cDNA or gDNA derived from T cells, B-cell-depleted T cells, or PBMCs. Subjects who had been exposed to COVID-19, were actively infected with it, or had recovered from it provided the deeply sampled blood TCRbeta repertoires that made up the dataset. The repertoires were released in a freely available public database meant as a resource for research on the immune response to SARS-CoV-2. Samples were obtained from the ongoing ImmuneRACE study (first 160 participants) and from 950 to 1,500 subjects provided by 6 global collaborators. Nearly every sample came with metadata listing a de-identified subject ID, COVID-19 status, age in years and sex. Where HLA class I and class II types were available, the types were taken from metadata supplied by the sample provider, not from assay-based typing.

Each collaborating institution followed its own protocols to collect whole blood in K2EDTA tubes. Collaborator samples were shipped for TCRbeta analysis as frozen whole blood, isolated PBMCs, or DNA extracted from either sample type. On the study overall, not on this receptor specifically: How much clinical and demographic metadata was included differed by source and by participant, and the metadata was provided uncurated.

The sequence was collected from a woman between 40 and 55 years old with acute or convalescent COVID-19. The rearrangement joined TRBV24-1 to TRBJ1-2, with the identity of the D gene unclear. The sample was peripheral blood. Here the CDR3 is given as CATSDPPTQSGYTF. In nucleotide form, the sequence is TGTGCCACCAGTGATCCTCCAACCCAGTCGGGCTACACCTTC.